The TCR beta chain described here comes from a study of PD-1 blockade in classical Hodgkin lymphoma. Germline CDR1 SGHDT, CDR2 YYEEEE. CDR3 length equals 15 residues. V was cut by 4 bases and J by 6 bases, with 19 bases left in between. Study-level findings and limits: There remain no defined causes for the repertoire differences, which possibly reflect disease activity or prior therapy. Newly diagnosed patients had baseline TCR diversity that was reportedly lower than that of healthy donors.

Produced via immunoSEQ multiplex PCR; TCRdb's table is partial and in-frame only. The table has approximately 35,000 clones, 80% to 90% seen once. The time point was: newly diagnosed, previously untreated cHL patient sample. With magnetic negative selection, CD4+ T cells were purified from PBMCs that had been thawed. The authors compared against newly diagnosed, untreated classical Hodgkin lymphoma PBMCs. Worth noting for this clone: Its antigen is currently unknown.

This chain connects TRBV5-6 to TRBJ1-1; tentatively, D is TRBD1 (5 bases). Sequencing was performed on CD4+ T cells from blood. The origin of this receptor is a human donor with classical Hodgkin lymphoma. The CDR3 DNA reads TGTGCCAGCAGCCCACTCAGGGTATCCGGGGCTGAAGCTTTCTTT. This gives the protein CASSPLRVSGAEAFF.